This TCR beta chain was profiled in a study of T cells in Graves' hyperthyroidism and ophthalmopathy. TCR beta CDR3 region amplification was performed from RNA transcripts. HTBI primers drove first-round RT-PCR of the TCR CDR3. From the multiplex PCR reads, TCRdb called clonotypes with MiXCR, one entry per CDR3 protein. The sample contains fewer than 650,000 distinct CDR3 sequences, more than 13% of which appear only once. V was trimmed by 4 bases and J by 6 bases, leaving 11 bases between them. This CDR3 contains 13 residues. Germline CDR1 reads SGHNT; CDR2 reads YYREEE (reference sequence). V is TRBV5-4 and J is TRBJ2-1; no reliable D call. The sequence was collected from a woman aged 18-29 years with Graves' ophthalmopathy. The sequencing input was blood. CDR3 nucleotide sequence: TGTGCCAGCAGCGCGAACTCCCCCAATGAGCAGTTCTTC. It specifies CASSANSPNEQFF.